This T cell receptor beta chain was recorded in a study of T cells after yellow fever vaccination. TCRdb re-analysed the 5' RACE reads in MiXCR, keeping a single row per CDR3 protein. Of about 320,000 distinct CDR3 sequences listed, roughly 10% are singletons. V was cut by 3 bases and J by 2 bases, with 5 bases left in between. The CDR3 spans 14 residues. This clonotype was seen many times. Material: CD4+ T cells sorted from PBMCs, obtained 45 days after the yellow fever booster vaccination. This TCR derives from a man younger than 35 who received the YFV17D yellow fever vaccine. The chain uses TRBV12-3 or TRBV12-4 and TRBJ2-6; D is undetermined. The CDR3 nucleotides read TGTGCCAGCAGTTTCCAGACTGGGGCCAACGTCCTGACTTTC. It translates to CASSFQTGANVLTF.